Listed below are T cell receptor beta chains from one sample, sequenced in a study of shared clonotypes between healthy human individuals. Only in-frame clones appear in the TCRdb table, and some are missing; sequencing was by immunoSEQ multiplex PCR. The table has 2 million or so clones, approximately 94% seen once. The sequenced sample consisted of naive CD8+ T cells sorted from blood. The receptors originated from a man younger than 30 in good health. Both conserved end residues are part of each CDR3.

v_gene | CDR3aa
TRBV9 | CASSDGPLGNEQFF
TRBV7-9 | CASSLLPSGTLNTGELFF
TRBV10-3 | CAISEIGGSEGYTF
TRBV4-3 | CASSQGVQYTEAFF
TRBV7-9 | CASSQTLLQGLNSPLHF
TRBV7-9 | CASSPPTSGSRETQYF
TRBV27 | CASSPFTGNYEQYF
TRBV19 | CASSRTGNSPLHF
TRBV28 | CASTSVRSLAYEQYF
TRBV4-1 | CASSQEVALEAFF
TRBV11-2 | CASSLLVVGAGTDTQYF
TRBV4-1 | CASSQSITWIRGYTF
TRBV10-3 | CAISEQGSTYEQYF
TRBV4-1 | CASSPEGVYYEQYF
TRBV3-2 | CASSETQYF
TRBV14 | CASSQDWDTGNTIYF
TRBV7-9 | CASSSSGRNTGELFF
TRBV10-3 | CAISNPGLVYEQYF
TRBV6-6 | CASLRGEGYGYTF
TRBV27 | CASWGGNYGYTF
TRBV7-9 | CASSYTGRVNYGYTF
TRBV25-1 | CASRRGETQYF
TRBV6-1 | CASSEGPGLGTEAFF
TRBV19 | CASSIDARREQYF
TRBV6-1 | CASSEYDRQGYTDTQYF
TRBV6-1 | CASTYVGRSYEQYF
TRBV30 | CAWSATLGGSYGYTF
TRBV4-1 | CASSQGLAGGETQYF
TRBV6-5 | CASSFGLVGNQPQHF
TRBV11-2 | CASSWGGQTEQYF
TRBV9 | CASSVGQSQETQYF